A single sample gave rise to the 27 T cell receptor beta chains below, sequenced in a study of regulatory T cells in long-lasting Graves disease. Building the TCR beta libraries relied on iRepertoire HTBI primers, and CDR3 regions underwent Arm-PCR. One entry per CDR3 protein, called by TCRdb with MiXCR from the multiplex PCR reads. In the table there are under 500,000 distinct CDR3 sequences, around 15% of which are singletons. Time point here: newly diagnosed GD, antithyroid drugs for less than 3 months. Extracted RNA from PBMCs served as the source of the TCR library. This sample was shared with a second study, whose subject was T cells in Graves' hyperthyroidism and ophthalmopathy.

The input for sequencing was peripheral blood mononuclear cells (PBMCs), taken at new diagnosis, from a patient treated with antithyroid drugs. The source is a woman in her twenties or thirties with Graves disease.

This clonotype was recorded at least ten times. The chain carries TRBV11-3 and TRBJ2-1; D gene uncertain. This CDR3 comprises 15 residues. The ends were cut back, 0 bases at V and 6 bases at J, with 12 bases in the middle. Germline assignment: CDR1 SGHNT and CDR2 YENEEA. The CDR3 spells CASSLDRAASNEQFF. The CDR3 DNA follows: TGTGCCAGCAGCTTAGATAGAGCCGCGTCCAATGAGCAGTTCTTC.

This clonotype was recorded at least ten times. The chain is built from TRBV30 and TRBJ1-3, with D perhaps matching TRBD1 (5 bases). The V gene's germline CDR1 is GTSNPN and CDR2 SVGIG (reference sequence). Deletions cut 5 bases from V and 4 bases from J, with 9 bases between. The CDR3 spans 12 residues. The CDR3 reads CAWGGAGNTIYF. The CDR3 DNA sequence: TGTGCCTGGGGAGGGGCCGGAAACACCATATATTTT.

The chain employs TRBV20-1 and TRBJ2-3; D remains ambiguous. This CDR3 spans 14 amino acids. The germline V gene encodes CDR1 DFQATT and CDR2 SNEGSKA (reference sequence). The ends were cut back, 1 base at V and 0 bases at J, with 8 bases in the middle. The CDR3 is CSARVGSSTDTQYF. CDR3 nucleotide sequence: TGCAGTGCTAGAGTAGGGTCTAGCACAGATACGCAGTATTTT.

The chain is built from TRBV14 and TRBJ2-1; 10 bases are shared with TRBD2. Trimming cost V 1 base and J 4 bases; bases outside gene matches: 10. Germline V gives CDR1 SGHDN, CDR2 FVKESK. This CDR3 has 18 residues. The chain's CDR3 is CASSQVRAGGSPYNEQFF. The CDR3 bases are TGTGCCAGCAGCCAAGTGAGAGCGGGAGGGTCCCCATACAATGAGCAGTTCTTC.

The CDR3 DNA follows: TGCGCCAGCAGCCAAGAAGGCCCCGGACAGACAACTAATGAAAAACTGTTTTTT. It is translated as CASSQEGPGQTTNEKLFF. V gene TRBV4-1 combines with J gene TRBJ1-4, with a tentative D call TRBD1 (6 bases). V lost 0 bases and J 0 bases, leaving 14 bases between the germline ends. The length of the CDR3 is 18 residues. Germline assignment: CDR1 MGHRA and CDR2 YSYEKL.

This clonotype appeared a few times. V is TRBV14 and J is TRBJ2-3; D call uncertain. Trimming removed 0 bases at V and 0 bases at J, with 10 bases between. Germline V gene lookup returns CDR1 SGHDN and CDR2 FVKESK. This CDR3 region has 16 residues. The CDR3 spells CASSQDPGFSTDTQYF. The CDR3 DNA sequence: TGTGCCAGCAGCCAAGACCCCGGATTTAGCACAGATACGCAGTATTTT.

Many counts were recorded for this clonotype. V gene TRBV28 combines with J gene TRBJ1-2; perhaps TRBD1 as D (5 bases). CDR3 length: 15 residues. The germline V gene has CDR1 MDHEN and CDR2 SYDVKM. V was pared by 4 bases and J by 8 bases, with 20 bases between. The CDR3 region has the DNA TGTGCCAGCAGTTCCTGGCGGGGGAAGGAGAAGGGCTACACCTTC. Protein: CASSSWRGKEKGYTF.

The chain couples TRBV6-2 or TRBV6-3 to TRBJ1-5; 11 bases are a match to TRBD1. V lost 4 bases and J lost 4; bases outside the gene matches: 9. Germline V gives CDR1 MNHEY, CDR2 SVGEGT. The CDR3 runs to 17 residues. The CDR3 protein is CASSWTGGQIGNQPQHF. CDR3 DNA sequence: TGTGCCAGCAGTTGGACAGGGGGCCAAATAGGAAATCAGCCCCAGCATTTT.

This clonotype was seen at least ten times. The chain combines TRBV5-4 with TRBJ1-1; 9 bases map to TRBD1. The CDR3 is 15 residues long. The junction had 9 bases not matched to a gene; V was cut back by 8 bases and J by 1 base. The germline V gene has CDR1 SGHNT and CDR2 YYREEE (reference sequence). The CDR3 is CASMTGGTENTEAFF. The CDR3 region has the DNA TGTGCCAGTATGACAGGGGGAACGGAGAACACTGAAGCTTTCTTT.

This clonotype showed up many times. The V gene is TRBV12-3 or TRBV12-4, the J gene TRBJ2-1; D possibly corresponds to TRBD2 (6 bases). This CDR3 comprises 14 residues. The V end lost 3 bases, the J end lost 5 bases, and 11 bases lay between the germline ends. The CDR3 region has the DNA TGTGCCAGCAGTTTGGGGGGAACCCACAATGAGCAGTTCTTC. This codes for CASSLGGTHNEQFF.

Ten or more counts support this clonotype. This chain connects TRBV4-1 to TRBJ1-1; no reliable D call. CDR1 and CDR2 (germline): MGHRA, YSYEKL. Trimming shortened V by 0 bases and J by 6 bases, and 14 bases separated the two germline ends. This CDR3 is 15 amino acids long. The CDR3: CASSQDLREHSEAFF. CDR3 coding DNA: TGCGCCAGCAGCCAAGATCTTAGGGAGCACTCTGAAGCTTTCTTT.

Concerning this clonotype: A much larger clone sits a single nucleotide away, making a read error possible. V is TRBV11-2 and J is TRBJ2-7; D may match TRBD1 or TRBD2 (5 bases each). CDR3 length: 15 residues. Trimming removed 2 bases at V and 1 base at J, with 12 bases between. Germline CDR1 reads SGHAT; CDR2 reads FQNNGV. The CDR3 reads CASSLLEGFSYEQYF. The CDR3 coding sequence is TGTGCCAGCAGCTTACTAGAGGGGTTTTCCTACGAGCAGTACTTC.

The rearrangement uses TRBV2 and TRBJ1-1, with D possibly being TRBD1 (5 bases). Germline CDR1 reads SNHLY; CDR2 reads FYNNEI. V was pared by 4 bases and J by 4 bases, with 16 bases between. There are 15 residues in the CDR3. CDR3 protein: CASSGDLPSVTEAFF. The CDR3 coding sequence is TGTGCCAGCAGTGGGGACTTACCTTCAGTCACTGAAGCTTTCTTT.

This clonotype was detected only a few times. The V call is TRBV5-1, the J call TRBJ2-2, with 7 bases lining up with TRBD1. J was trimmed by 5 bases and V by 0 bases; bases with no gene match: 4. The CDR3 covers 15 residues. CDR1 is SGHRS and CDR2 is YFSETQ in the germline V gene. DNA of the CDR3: TGCGCCAGCAGCTTGGCCGGGACAGAGACCGGGGAGCTGTTTTTT. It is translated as CASSLAGTETGELFF.

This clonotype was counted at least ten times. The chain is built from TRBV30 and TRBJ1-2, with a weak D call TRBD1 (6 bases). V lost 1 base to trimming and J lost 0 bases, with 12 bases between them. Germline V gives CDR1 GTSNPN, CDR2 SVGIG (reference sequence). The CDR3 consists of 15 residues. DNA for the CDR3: TGTGCCTGGAGTGCACCCGGGGGCTCTAACTATGGCTACACCTTC. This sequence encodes CAWSAPGGSNYGYTF. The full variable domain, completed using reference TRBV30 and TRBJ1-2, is SQTIHQWPATLVQPVGSPLSLECTVEGTSNPNLYWYRQAAGRGLQLLFYSVGIGQISSEVPQNLSASRPQDRQFILSSKKLLLSDSGFYLCAWSAPGGSNYGYTFGSGTRLTVV.

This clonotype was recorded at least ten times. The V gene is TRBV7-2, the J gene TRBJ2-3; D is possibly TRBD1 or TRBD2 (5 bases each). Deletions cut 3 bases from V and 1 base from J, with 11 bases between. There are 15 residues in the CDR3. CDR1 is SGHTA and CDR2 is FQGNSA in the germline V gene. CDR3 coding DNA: TGTGCCAGCAGCTTCGACTTGGGGGGCACAGATACGCAGTATTTT. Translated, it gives CASSFDLGGTDTQYF.

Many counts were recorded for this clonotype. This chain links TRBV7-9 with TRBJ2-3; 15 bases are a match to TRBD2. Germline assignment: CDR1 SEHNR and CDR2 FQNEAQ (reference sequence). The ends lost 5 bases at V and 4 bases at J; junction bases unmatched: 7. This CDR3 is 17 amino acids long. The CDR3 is CASSRGLAGGPADTQYF. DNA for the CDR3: TGTGCCAGCAGCCGGGGACTAGCGGGAGGACCCGCAGATACGCAGTATTTT.

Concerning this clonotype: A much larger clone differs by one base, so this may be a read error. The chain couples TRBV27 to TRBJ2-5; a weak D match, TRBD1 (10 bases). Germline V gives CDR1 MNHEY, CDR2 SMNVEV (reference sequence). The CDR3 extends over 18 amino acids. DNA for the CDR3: TGTGCCGGCAGCCTAGCGGGGCCCGGGACAGGGGTCCAAGAGACCCAGTACTTC. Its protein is CAGSLAGPGTGVQETQYF.

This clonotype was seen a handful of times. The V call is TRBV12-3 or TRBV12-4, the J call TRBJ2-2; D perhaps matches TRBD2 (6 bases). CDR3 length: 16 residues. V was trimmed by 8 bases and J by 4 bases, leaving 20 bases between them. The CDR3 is CASYAFGGGGTGELFF. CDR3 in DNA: TGTGCCAGCTACGCCTTCGGGGGAGGTGGCACCGGGGAGCTGTTTTTT.

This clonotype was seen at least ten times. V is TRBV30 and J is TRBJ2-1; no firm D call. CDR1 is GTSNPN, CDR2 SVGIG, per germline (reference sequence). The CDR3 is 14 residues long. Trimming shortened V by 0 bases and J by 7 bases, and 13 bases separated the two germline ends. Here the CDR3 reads CAWSVLPAENEQFF. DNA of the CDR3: TGTGCCTGGAGTGTACTCCCCGCGGAGAATGAGCAGTTCTTC.

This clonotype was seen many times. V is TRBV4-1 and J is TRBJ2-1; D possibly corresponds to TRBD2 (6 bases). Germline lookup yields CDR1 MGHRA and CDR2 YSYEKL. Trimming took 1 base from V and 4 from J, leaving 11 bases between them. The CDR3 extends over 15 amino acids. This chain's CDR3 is CASSQVRGTYNEQFF. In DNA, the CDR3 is TGCGCCAGCAGCCAAGTCCGCGGGACTTACAATGAGCAGTTCTTC.

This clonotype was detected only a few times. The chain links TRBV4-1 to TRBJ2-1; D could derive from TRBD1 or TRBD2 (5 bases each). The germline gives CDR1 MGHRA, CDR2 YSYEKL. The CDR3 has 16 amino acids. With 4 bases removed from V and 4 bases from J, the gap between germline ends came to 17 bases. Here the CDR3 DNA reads TGCGCCAGCAGCCCAAATACCGGGACGCAGTACAATGAGCAGTTCTTC. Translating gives CASSPNTGTQYNEQFF.

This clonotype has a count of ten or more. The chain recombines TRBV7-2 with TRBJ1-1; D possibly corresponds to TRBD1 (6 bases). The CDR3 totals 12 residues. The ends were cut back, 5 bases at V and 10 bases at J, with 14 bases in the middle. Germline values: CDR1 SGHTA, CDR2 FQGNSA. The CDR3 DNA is TGTGCCAGCAGCCCCACGGGGGCACCAGCTTTCTTT. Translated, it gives CASSPTGAPAFF.

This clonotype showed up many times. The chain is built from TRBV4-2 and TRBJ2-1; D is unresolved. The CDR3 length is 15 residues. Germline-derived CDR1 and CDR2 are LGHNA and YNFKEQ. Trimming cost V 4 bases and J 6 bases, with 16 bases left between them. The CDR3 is CASSPTLWPGNEQFF. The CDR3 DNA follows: TGTGCCAGCAGCCCCACGCTTTGGCCAGGCAATGAGCAGTTCTTC.

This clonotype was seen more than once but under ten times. The CDR3 here is CASSRFRTIPSGANVLTF. For the CDR3, the DNA is TGCGCCAGCAGCCGTTTTAGGACTATACCCTCTGGGGCCAACGTCCTGACTTTC. This chain joins TRBV4-1 and TRBJ2-6; D may be TRBD2 (6 bases). The ends were cut back, 4 bases at V and 0 bases at J, with 16 bases in the middle. Germline V CDR1 and CDR2: MGHRA, YSYEKL. The CDR3 contains 18 residues.

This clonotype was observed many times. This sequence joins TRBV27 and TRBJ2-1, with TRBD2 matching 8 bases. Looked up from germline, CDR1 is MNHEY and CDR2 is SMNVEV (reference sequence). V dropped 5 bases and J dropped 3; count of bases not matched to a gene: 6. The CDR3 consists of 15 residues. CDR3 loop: CASSPGLGIYNEQFF. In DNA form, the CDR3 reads TGTGCCAGCAGTCCGGGACTAGGGATCTACAATGAGCAGTTCTTC.

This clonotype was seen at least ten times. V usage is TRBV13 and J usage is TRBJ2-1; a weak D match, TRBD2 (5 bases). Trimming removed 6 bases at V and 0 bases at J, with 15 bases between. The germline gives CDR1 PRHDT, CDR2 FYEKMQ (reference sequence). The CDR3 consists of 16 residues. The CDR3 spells CASRREMLSSYNEQFF. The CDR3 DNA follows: TGTGCCAGCAGAAGGGAGATGTTGAGCTCCTACAATGAGCAGTTCTTC.